The present TCR beta chain was sequenced within a study of CD8+ T cells in alopecia areata (dated by TCRdb to 2016 to 2019). Study-level background: Skin from C3H/HeJ donors with spontaneous alopecia (about 6-12 months old) was grafted onto female C3H/HeJ recipients that were about 6-10 weeks old. To study T cell clonal expansion in alopecia areata, the researchers applied high-throughput TCRbeta sequencing to both the C3H/HeJ mouse model and human patients. Scalp tissue and sorted CD4+ and CD8+ peripheral blood T cells from patchy and totalis/universalis alopecia areata patients and from healthy controls were covered by human TCRbeta sequencing. Clonality in the scalp was compared among normal scalp (n=4), patchy alopecia areata scalp (n=8), and alopecia totalis/universalis scalp (n=8). RNA was extracted with the PAXgene miRNA kit for fixed scalp, the miRNeasy kit for PBMCs, and the RNeasy kit for mouse skin. TCRbeta CDR3 regions were amplified by immunoSEQ multiplex PCR with 35 Vbeta forward and 13 Jbeta reverse primers. The paper as a whole reports these results and caveats: Resident alphabeta T cells in normal human skin are also sequenced, complicating scalp TCR repertoire analysis, unlike mouse skin dominated by gammadelta T cells. TCR sequences shared between patients were less clear than in mice, possibly partly because of HLA diversity in the patient population. Compared with normal scalp, lesional scalp, particularly in alopecia totalis/universalis, had higher clonality and more expanded CD8+ clones, which suggests antigenic drive.

Cells from mouse cutaneous lymph nodes were pooled, stained for CD4, CD8alpha, NKG2D, NKG2ACE and other markers, and then sorted on a BD Influx. Turning to this clone: Its antigen is unknown. The gene nomenclature and germline references here are murine. With the read ending 4 residues before the CDR3 end, the germline J gene is used to fill in that end.

The library was made by the immunoSEQ multiplex PCR assay. RNA was extracted from all samples and reverse transcribed into cDNA, which served as template for TCR sequencing. SuperScript III was used to make first-strand cDNA, primed with a 2:1 mix of oligo-dT and random hexamers. A synthetic immune receptor repertoire was used to assess amplification bias, and residual bias was removed computationally. Sequencing of the libraries was done on Illumina HiSeq using 60 bp reads that spanned the CDR3 and were read from J toward V. From the authors' description of their analysis: Raw reads were preprocessed to remove errors, and CDR3 was defined according to IMGT conventions as the region from the conserved cysteine to phenylalanine. To get clonality, Shannon entropy was normalized by log2 of the number of productive unique TCRs and the result was subtracted from 1. Scalp TCRbeta sequences were cross-referenced with sorted blood CD4 and CD8 repertoires so that the CD4 or CD8 identity of scalp clones could be inferred. What TCRdb holds here is the immuneACCESS table cut down to in-frame rearrangements. Part of the clones is not present; checked against another copy, under half of the missing clones reflect an unresolved V gene, and the others are unexplained. The DNA was the basis for D and trimming; V, J and clone size are from that table. This sample shows approximately 300,000 clones, and none of them turns up only once. The ten top clones hold more than 0.95% of the sample.

The germline V gene encodes CDR1 FNHDT and CDR2 SITEND (reference sequence). The CDR3 contains 14 residues, cysteine and phenylalanine counted. Only the CDR3 bases that were read are kept: 30 of them, in frame from base 1. V is pared back by 5 bases and J by 0 bases, with 12 bases lying between the germline termini. The V and J segments used are TRBV19 and TRBJ2-7; TRBD1 might be the D gene, on 6 matching bases. The receptor comes from a C3H/HeJ mouse with alopecia areata. This mouse strain carries MHC haplotype H2-k. The material sequenced was CD4+ T cells sorted from a lymph node. The CDR3 DNA, read in part, is TGTGCCAGCAGGAGCCGGGACAACTCCTAT. It encodes CASRSRDNSY. The CDR3 as a whole reads CASRSRDNSYEQYF.